One and the same sample provided the 29 T cell receptor beta chains below, sequenced in a study of Ad26.COV2.S vaccination and SARS-CoV-2 variants (dated by TCRdb to the early 2020s). The meaning of the sample's treatment or condition label: around 19 received Ad26.COV2.S at low or high dose, single or two shots; several received placebo; per-sample allocation not given. Repertoires of vaccine and placebo recipients were sequenced from samples collected on day 63 after the first injection. The library was made by the immunoSEQ multiplex PCR assay. Held by TCRdb, this immuneACCESS table contains in-frame sequences only and omits some clones. Under half of the omission traces to an unresolved V gene where checked; the cause of the rest is unknown. Within this sample are some 250,000 clones, with approximately 87% of them counted one time only. In total, the top ten clones hold about 11% of the sample.

Sequencing was performed on peripheral blood, taken in a trial of Ad26.COV2.S vaccine versus placebo. All receptors come from a person aged 18-60 years who received the Ad26.COV2.S COVID-19 vaccine or a placebo.

The rearrangement uses TRBV7-9 and TRBJ2-3; 10 nucleotides line up with TRBD1. This CDR3 has 16 amino acids. V shed 5 bases and J 6 bases; nucleotides not matched to a gene: 11. The germline V gene encodes CDR1 SEHNR and CDR2 FQNEAQ (reference sequence). This CDR3 is CASSASRDRGSDTQYF. The CDR3 region has the DNA TGTGCCAGCAGCGCCTCCCGGGACAGGGGATCGGATACGCAGTATTTT.

This chain connects TRBV4-2 to TRBJ1-6, with TRBD1 as a possible D gene (6 bases). The V gene lost 3 bases and the J gene lost 6 bases, with 9 bases spanning the gap. Germline V lookup: CDR1 LGHNA, CDR2 YNFKEQ. The CDR3 covers 14 residues. The CDR3: CASSQGASNSPLHF. CDR3 bases: TGTGCCAGCAGCCAGGGGGCGAGTAATTCACCCCTCCACTTT.

The J gene is TRBJ2-1, the V gene TRBV6-6; no clear D gene. Germline CDR1 MNHNY, CDR2 SVGAGI (reference sequence). The CDR3 covers 14 residues. V shed 2 bases and J shed 7 bases, with 12 bases lying between them. CDR3 coding DNA: TGTGCCAGCAGTTACCTCGCGGCTGTGAATGAGCAGTTCTTC. This encodes CASSYLAAVNEQFF.

The chain joins TRBV10-3 to TRBJ2-7; 7 nucleotides align to TRBD2. From germline, CDR1 is ENHRY and CDR2 SYGVKD. V was pared by 4 bases and J by 3 bases, with 9 bases of the junction left unmatched. CDR3 length: 15 residues. This chain's CDR3 is CAISGGLGGSYEQYF. The CDR3 DNA reads as TGTGCCATCAGTGGCGGACTGGGGGGGAGCTACGAGCAGTACTTC.

This chain uses TRBV18 with TRBJ1-3, with TRBD1 matching over 8 bases. The J segment lost 5 bases and the V segment lost 8 bases, leaving 5 bases of the junction unmatched. The CDR3 length is 13 residues. From germline, CDR1 is KGHSH and CDR2 LQKENI. DNA for the CDR3: TGTGCCAGCAAAGGACAGGGAAGAAACACCATATATTTT. As protein: CASKGQGRNTIYF.

J is TRBJ1-1 and V is TRBV11-2, with D possibly being TRBD1 (5 bases). CDR1 and CDR2 (germline): SGHAT, FQNNGV. Trimming shortened V by 5 bases and J by 3 bases, and 13 bases separated the two germline ends. The CDR3 is made up of 14 amino acids. The CDR3 DNA follows: TGTGCCAGCAGCCCACGGGACGGGTACACTGAAGCTTTCTTT. It encodes CASSPRDGYTEAFF.

This clone was recorded only once. This chain connects TRBV6-2 or TRBV6-3 to TRBJ2-3; TRBD2 agrees at 14 bases. The trim removed 5 bases at V and 4 bases at J, leaving 8 bases unmatched. This CDR3 region has 17 residues. Germline CDR1 is MNHEY and CDR2 is SVGEGT. For the CDR3, the DNA is TGTGCCAGCAGTGTCGGACTAGCGGGAGGTGTTGCAGATACGCAGTATTTT. As protein: CASSVGLAGGVADTQYF.

The chain combines TRBV19 with TRBJ2-2; 12 positions match TRBD2. This CDR3 comprises 15 residues. V was clipped by 10 bases and J by 9 bases; unmatched bases: 12. The germline V gene has CDR1 LNHDA and CDR2 SQIVND (reference sequence). CDR3 protein: CATTPRTSGNRELFF. CDR3 DNA sequence: TGTGCCACCACCCCCCGGACTAGCGGGAATCGGGAGCTGTTTTTT.

This clone was detected once. The J gene is TRBJ2-3, the V gene TRBV28, with D possibly TRBD2 on 5 matching bases. V was trimmed by 9 bases and J by 0 bases, leaving 13 bases between them. CDR3 size: 14 residues. CDR1 is MDHEN and CDR2 is SYDVKM in the germline V gene. The CDR3 loop reads CASLEARSTDTQYF. CDR3 bases: TGTGCCAGTCTGGAGGCCCGCAGCACAGATACGCAGTATTTT.

A few counts support this clone. J is TRBJ2-2 and V is TRBV6-5, with 12 bases aligning to TRBD1. The CDR3 is 15 amino acids. CDR1 is MNHEY and CDR2 is SVGAGI in the germline V gene. V gave up 5 bases and J gave up 7 bases; unmatched junction bases: 5. CDR3 residues: CASSTGTGGFGELFF. The DNA for the CDR3 is TGTGCCAGCAGTACCGGGACAGGGGGCTTCGGGGAGCTGTTTTTT.

This rearrangement joins TRBV30 to TRBJ1-5; D is possibly TRBD1 (5 bases). Looked up from germline, CDR1 is GTSNPN and CDR2 is SVGIG (reference sequence). The CDR3 contains 13 residues. Trimming removed 4 bases from V and 3 bases from J, with 10 bases in between. For the CDR3, the DNA is TGTGCCTGGACCGGAGGGGCCAATCAGCCCCAGCATTTT. This sequence encodes CAWTGGANQPQHF.

The chain has TRBV15 and TRBJ2-6; no reliable D call. Germline V gives CDR1 LNHNV, CDR2 YYDKDF (reference sequence). The V and J ends lost 5 bases and 0 bases respectively, with 8 bases between them. The CDR3 consists of 15 residues. The CDR3 nucleotides are TGTGCCACCAGCCCAGGAAGCTCTGGGGCCAACGTCCTGACTTTC. This codes for CATSPGSSGANVLTF.

This chain joins TRBV28 and TRBJ2-2, with TRBD1 matching 8 bases. Germline V gene sequence: CDR1 MDHEN, CDR2 SYDVKM. The ends lost 7 bases at V and 6 bases at J; junction bases unmatched: 19. The CDR3 is 18 residues long. CDR3 sequence: CASNDVRQGLMGAGELFF. In DNA, the CDR3 is TGTGCCAGCAACGACGTCCGACAGGGGCTTATGGGGGCCGGGGAGCTGTTTTTT.

The rearrangement joins TRBV27 to TRBJ2-7; the D is unclear. CDR3 length equals 12 residues. From germline, CDR1 is MNHEY and CDR2 SMNVEV (reference sequence). V was pared by 3 bases and J by 8 bases, with 11 bases between. This chain's CDR3 is CASSLGGSQQYF. Here the CDR3 DNA reads TGTGCCAGCAGTTTGGGTGGGTCTCAGCAGTACTTC.

This clone was found a few times. The chain uses TRBV7-8 and TRBJ1-5; D unclear. In germline, CDR1 is SGHVS, CDR2 FQNEAQ. The V end lost 1 base, the J end lost 3 bases, and 4 bases lay between the germline ends. This CDR3 has 13 amino acids. Written as DNA, the CDR3 is TGTGCCAGCAGCTTAGAGGTCAATCAGCCCCAGCATTTT. This sequence encodes CASSLEVNQPQHF.

This chain joins TRBV6-6 and TRBJ1-4; tentatively, D is TRBD1 (5 bases). From germline, CDR1 is MNHNY and CDR2 SVGAGI (reference sequence). The CDR3 length is 12 residues. Deletions cut 1 base from V and 13 bases from J, with 10 bases between. In nucleotides, the CDR3 is TGTGCCAGCAGTTACTGGGGGAAGGGACTGTTTTTT. Protein sequence: CASSYWGKGLFF.

The V gene is TRBV19, the J gene TRBJ2-1; perhaps D is TRBD1 or TRBD2 (5 bases each). The V gene's germline CDR1 is LNHDA and CDR2 SQIVND (reference sequence). V lost 2 bases and J lost 12, with 17 bases in between. The CDR3 spans 14 residues. The CDR3 region has the DNA TGTGCCAGTAGTATAAGGGACCTAGGGAATCGGCAGTTCTTC. This gives the protein CASSIRDLGNRQFF.

The chain is built from TRBV30 and TRBJ1-5; TRBD1 matches at 9 bases. After removal of 0 bases from V and 4 bases from J, the junction contained 1 base not matched to a gene. The CDR3 runs to 14 residues. Germline CDR1 reads GTSNPN; CDR2 reads SVGIG (reference sequence). CDR3 nucleotides: TGTGCCTGGAGTGTGGGGACAGGGAATCAGCCCCAGCATTTT. Translation: CAWSVGTGNQPQHF.

This chain connects TRBV7-3 to TRBJ2-1, with a weak D call TRBD2 (5 bases). Per germline, CDR1 SGHTA and CDR2 FQGTGA. CDR3 length equals 14 residues. The V end lost 6 bases, the J end lost 2 bases, and 11 bases lay between the germline ends. In DNA, the CDR3 is TGTGCCAGCAGACTAGGTGGTCCCTACAATGAGCAGTTCTTC. Translated: CASRLGGPYNEQFF.

The chain carries TRBV11-2 and TRBJ1-4; the D gene is possibly TRBD1 (5 bases). Germline CDR1 and CDR2: SGHAT and FQNNGV. This CDR3 has 15 residues. V lost 4 bases, J lost 0 bases, and 9 bases lay in between. Here the CDR3 reads CASSSSGSTNEKLFF. The DNA of the CDR3 is TGTGCCAGCAGCTCCTCAGGGTCAACTAATGAAAAACTGTTTTTT.

This chain links TRBV19 with TRBJ2-1; D is possibly TRBD2 (5 bases). CDR1 and CDR2 from the germline V gene are LNHDA and SQIVND (reference sequence). Trimming took 3 bases from V and 3 from J, leaving 9 bases between them. The CDR3 length is 14 residues. This CDR3 is CASSIGEVYNEQFF. For the CDR3, the DNA is TGTGCCAGTAGTATCGGGGAAGTCTACAATGAGCAGTTCTTC.

V and J are TRBV28 and TRBJ2-4; D not certain. The CDR3 runs to 16 residues. V dropped 4 bases and J dropped 3 bases, with 16 bases sitting between them. Germline V gene data show CDR1 as MDHEN and CDR2 as SYDVKM. The CDR3 sequence: CASSSYLGWDKNIQYF. CDR3 bases: TGTGCCAGCAGTTCTTATCTGGGGTGGGACAAAAACATTCAGTACTTC. The variable domain in full, completed from reference TRBV28 and TRBJ2-4, reads DVKVTQSSRYLVKRTGEKVFLECVQDMDHENMFWYRQDPGLGLRLIYFSYDVKMKEKGDIPEGYSVSREKKERFSLILESASTNQTSMYLCASSSYLGWDKNIQYFGAGTRLSVL.

The J gene is TRBJ1-4, the V gene TRBV5-1, with a weak D call TRBD1 (6 bases). The germline gives CDR1 SGHRS, CDR2 YFSETQ. This CDR3 has 17 amino acids. Trimming stripped 4 bases from V and 0 bases from J, with 16 bases between. The CDR3: CASSDGTRETTNEKLFF. CDR3 DNA: TGCGCCAGCAGCGACGGGACACGGGAGACAACTAATGAAAAACTGTTTTTT.

The chain is built from TRBV4-1 and TRBJ2-3; 12 bases match TRBD2. J was trimmed by 5 bases and V by 4 bases; bases with no gene match: 4. The CDR3 contains 15 residues. The germline CDR1 and CDR2 sequences are MGHRA and YSYEKL. CDR3 sequence (DNA): TGCGCCAGCAGCCCTGCGACTAGCGGGGGAGATACGCAGTATTTT. It encodes CASSPATSGGDTQYF.

The rearrangement uses TRBV12-5 and TRBJ2-3; D not resolved. V lost 3 bases to trimming and J lost 2 bases, with 9 bases between them. CDR3 length: 14 residues. Germline CDR1 reads LGHNT; CDR2 reads FRNRAP. The CDR3 reads CASGLGSSTDTQYF. The CDR3 DNA sequence: TGTGCTAGTGGTTTAGGCTCTTCCACAGATACGCAGTATTTT.

This chain joins TRBV7-2 and TRBJ2-3, with D possibly being TRBD1 (6 bases). This CDR3 spans 18 amino acids. Per the germline V gene, CDR1 is SGHTA and CDR2 is FQGNSA. V shed 4 bases and J shed 1 base, with 21 bases lying between them. This CDR3 is CASSSEVTSTGGTDTQYF. CDR3 nucleotides: TGTGCCAGCAGCTCCGAGGTTACCTCGACAGGAGGCACAGATACGCAGTATTTT.

The rearrangement links TRBV19 to TRBJ1-1; TRBD1 matches 8 bases. The CDR3 extends over 16 amino acids. The V and J ends lost 3 bases and 0 bases, in that order; junction bases with no gene match: 6. Germline V gene data show CDR1 as LNHDA and CDR2 as SQIVND (reference sequence). CDR3 sequence (DNA): TGTGCCAGTAGTATTCAGACAGGGGCGATGAACACTGAAGCTTTCTTT. Amino acids: CASSIQTGAMNTEAFF.

This clone was seen once. The chain couples TRBV18 to TRBJ1-1; D ambiguous. Germline loops: CDR1 KGHSH, CDR2 LQKENI. V dropped 6 bases and J dropped 4 bases, with 12 bases sitting between them. The CDR3 runs 13 residues. This CDR3 reads CASSLGMGTEAFF. In nucleotides, the CDR3 is TGTGCCAGCTCGCTAGGGATGGGCACTGAAGCTTTCTTT.

This chain joins TRBV7-2 and TRBJ1-4; D is unclear. The CDR3 sequence is 12 residues long. CDR1 and CDR2 (germline): SGHTA, FQGNSA. Trimming stripped 3 bases from V and 4 bases from J, with 3 bases between. CDR3 amino acids: CASSFLNEKLFF. The CDR3 nucleotides read TGTGCCAGCAGCTTCCTTAATGAAAAACTGTTTTTT. Based on the CDR3 plus reference TRBV7-2 and TRBJ1-4, the full variable domain is GAGVSQSPSNKVTEKGKDVELRCDPISGHTALYWYRQSLGQGLEFLIYFQGNSAPDKSGLPSDRFSAERTGGSVSTLTIQRTQQEDSAVYLCASSFLNEKLFFGSGTQLSVL.